Each of the 17 T cell receptor beta chains below was sequenced from the same sample in a study of T cells in Graves' hyperthyroidism and ophthalmopathy. Regions amplified from RNA transcripts were the TCR beta CDR3 regions. The TCR CDR3 was amplified in a first-round RT-PCR using the HTBI primer set. One entry per CDR3 protein, called by TCRdb with MiXCR from the multiplex PCR reads. In the table there are 600,000 or so distinct CDR3 sequences, about 45% of which are singletons. Sample: peripheral blood or thyroid tissue (not recorded which). The receptors originated from a woman aged 18-35 years with Graves' hyperthyroidism.

This clonotype was detected a few times. An end of the junction differs from the germline gene, which may be a read error. This sequence joins TRBV24-1 and TRBJ1-5, with D possibly being TRBD1 (5 bases). Germline CDR1 and CDR2: KGHDR and SFDVKD. The CDR3 totals 16 residues. CDR3 nucleotide sequence: TGTGCCAGCAGTGGTCTTTCAGGGAAAAGGGCTCAGCCCCAGCATTTT. It encodes CASSGLSGKRAQPQHF.

To note about this clonotype: A much larger clonotype is one base distant, so this may be a read error. The genes are TRBV7-9 and TRBJ1-3; TRBD1 agrees at 7 bases. CDR3 length: 14 amino acids. The germline CDR1 and CDR2 sequences are SEHNR and FQNEAQ (reference sequence). As DNA, the CDR3 is TGCGCCAGCAGTGGGGACAGACTTGGAAACACCATATATTTT. It yields the protein CASSGDRLGNTIYF. Drawing the rest from reference TRBV7-9 and TRBJ1-3, the complete variable domain is DTGVSQNPRHKITKRGQNVTFRCDPISEHNRLYWYRQTLGQGPEFLTYFQNEAQLEKSRLLSDRFSAERPKGSFSTLEIQRTEQGDSAMYLCASSGDRLGNTIYFGEGSWLTVV.

This clonotype showed up just a few times. This chain links TRBV7-9 with TRBJ2-3, with 10 bases that match TRBD1. Germline assignment: CDR1 SEHNR and CDR2 FQNEAQ (reference sequence). This CDR3 has 15 residues. J lost 4 bases, V lost 5 bases, and 6 bases had no gene match. CDR3 amino acids: CASSRTGTGADTQYF. The CDR3 nucleotides read TGTGCCAGCAGCCGAACCGGGACAGGGGCAGATACGCAGTATTTT.

This clonotype was observed once. J is TRBJ1-5 and V is TRBV2; D gene uncertain. This CDR3 is built from 13 residues. Germline lookup yields CDR1 SNHLY and CDR2 FYNNEI. V was trimmed by 6 bases and J by 6 bases, leaving 12 bases between them. CDR3 residues: CASSEERSQPQHF. DNA of the CDR3: TGTGCCAGCAGCGAGGAAAGGAGTCAGCCCCAGCATTTT.

The genes are TRBV19 and TRBJ1-6, with D uncertain. Germline CDR1 reads LNHDA; CDR2 reads SQIVND (reference sequence). This CDR3 spans 12 amino acids. The CDR3 coding sequence is TGTGCTAGAAACAGTATGAATTCACCCCTCCACTTT. This encodes CARNSMNSPLHF.

The chain has TRBV5-1 and TRBJ2-7; D unclear. Germline V gene sequence: CDR1 SGHRS, CDR2 YFSETQ. The V end was cut by 0 bases, the J end by 6 bases, with 13 bases between. The CDR3 sequence is 14 residues long. The CDR3 is CASSLEAASPEQYF. DNA of the CDR3: TGCGCCAGCAGCTTGGAGGCAGCGAGTCCCGAGCAGTACTTC. The complete variable domain, with remaining parts taken from reference TRBV5-1 and TRBJ2-7, reads KAGVTQTPRYLIKTRGQQVTLSCSPISGHRSVSWYQQTPGQGLQFLFEYFSETQRNKGNFPGRFSGRQFSNSRSEMNVSTLELGDSALYLCASSLEAASPEQYFGPGTRLTVT.

The CDR3 region is CASSQGASGRKYQETQYF. The CDR3 DNA sequence: TGTGCCAGCAGCCAAGGGGCTAGCGGAAGAAAGTACCAAGAGACCCAGTACTTC. This chain connects TRBV14 to TRBJ2-5; 7 bases line up with TRBD2. Losses at the gene ends were 1 base for V and 0 bases for J; bases not matched to a gene: 11. Per the germline V gene, CDR1 is SGHDN and CDR2 is FVKESK. The CDR3 covers 18 residues.

This clonotype was picked up many times. This chain joins TRBV2 and TRBJ2-5; TRBD1 aligns across 7 bases. V dropped 6 bases and J dropped 3; count of bases not matched to a gene: 13. Germline loops: CDR1 SNHLY, CDR2 FYNNEI. There are 16 residues in the CDR3. The CDR3 sequence: CASSSWDSVTKETQYF. The CDR3 DNA sequence: TGTGCCAGCAGCTCCTGGGACAGCGTGACTAAAGAGACCCAGTACTTC.

A word on this clonotype: This may stem from a read error, because a much larger clone lies one nucleotide away. V usage is TRBV2 and J usage is TRBJ1-1; D uncertain. Germline assignment: CDR1 SNHLY and CDR2 FYNNEI. This CDR3 comprises 13 residues. Trimming shortened V by 6 bases and J by 4 bases, and 12 bases separated the two germline ends. The DNA of the CDR3 is TGTGCCAGCAGCGACGACAAGAGCACTGAAGCTTTCTTT. This translates into CASSDDKSTEAFF.

About this clonotype itself: Just one base apart from a much larger clone, this may be a read error. V usage is TRBV7-9 and J usage is TRBJ2-7, with TRBD2 matching 7 bases. The CDR3 has 15 amino acids. The trim removed 5 bases at V and 3 bases at J, leaving 10 bases unmatched. Germline CDR1 reads SEHNR; CDR2 reads FQNEAQ (reference sequence). The CDR3 is CASSLTTSPLYEQYF. CDR3 DNA: TGTGCCAGCAGCCTAACGACTAGCCCGCTCTACGAGCAGTACTTC.

In its sample, this clonotype was seen a few times. J is TRBJ1-2 and V is TRBV25-1, with D perhaps matching TRBD1 (6 bases). This CDR3 is 14 amino acids long. The germline gives CDR1 MGHDK, CDR2 SYGVNS. V lost 8 bases and J 4 bases, leaving 17 bases between the germline ends. CDR3 region: CASVDKQGGYGYTF. In DNA form, the CDR3 reads TGTGCCAGCGTTGATAAACAGGGCGGCTATGGCTACACCTTC.

This clonotype has more than one count but fewer than ten. The chain combines TRBV12-3 or TRBV12-4 with TRBJ1-1; D unclear. V lost 7 bases to trimming and J lost 1 base, with 10 bases between them. There are 13 residues in the CDR3. The CDR3 DNA follows: TGTGCCAGCACTTCCTCAGAGAACACTGAAGCTTTCTTT. Protein: CASTSSENTEAFF.

The chain carries TRBV29-1 and TRBJ1-1; no clear D. CDR3 length: 11 residues. Trimming pared 4 bases from V and 1 base from J, leaving 4 bases between. Germline-derived CDR1 and CDR2 are SQVTM and ANQGSEA. The CDR3 is CSVVTNTEAFF. The CDR3 nucleotides read TGCAGCGTTGTTACGAACACTGAAGCTTTCTTT.

J is TRBJ1-1 and V is TRBV25-1; D is ambiguous. V was cut by 7 bases and J by 3 bases, with 9 bases left in between. This CDR3 is built from 12 residues. The germline CDR1 and CDR2 sequences are MGHDK and SYGVNS. This CDR3 reads CASKTGYTEAFF. The CDR3 region has the DNA TGTGCCAGCAAGACTGGATACACTGAAGCTTTCTTT.

A remark on this clonotype: With a much larger clone just one base away, this may be a read error. The chain joins TRBV2 to TRBJ1-6; D is uncertain. Between the trimmed V and J ends, which lost 7 bases and 5 bases, there was a span of 12 bases. CDR3 length: 14 residues. Germline V CDR1 and CDR2: SNHLY, FYNNEI. DNA of the CDR3: TGTGCCAGCAACCCAACGGGAGATAATTCACCCCTCCACTTT. Translating it yields CASNPTGDNSPLHF.

To note about this clonotype: A much larger clone differs from this one at a single base, so this may be a read error. This rearrangement joins TRBV7-9 to TRBJ1-2, with a tentative D call TRBD1 (5 bases). The CDR3 covers 13 residues. V lost 4 bases and J lost 8, with 14 bases in between. CDR1 and CDR2 from the germline V gene are SEHNR and FQNEAQ (reference sequence). The CDR3 nucleotides are TGTGCCAGCAGCTCAGGACATCGGCGGGGCTACACCTTC. Translation: CASSSGHRRGYTF.

This CDR3 is CSARQPNQPQHF. CDR3 bases: TGCAGTGCCAGACAGCCCAATCAGCCCCAGCATTTT. The chain recombines TRBV20-1 with TRBJ1-5, with D possibly TRBD1 on 5 matching bases. V lost 6 bases and J lost 3, with 9 bases in between. The germline gives CDR1 DFQATT, CDR2 SNEGSKA (reference sequence). The CDR3 extends over 12 amino acids.